This TCR beta chain is from a study of cytomegalovirus exposure and HLA in healthy donors. The germline CDR1 and CDR2 sequences are SGHTA and FQGTGA. The CDR3 totals 20 residues. With V trimmed by 0 bases and J by 0 bases, 16 bases remained unmatched. With 60 Vbeta and 13 Jbeta primers, the PCR was carried out. The protocol was immunoSEQ multiplex PCR, while the TCRdb copy is restricted to in-frame clones and leaves out a portion. Among over 65,000 clones listed, 67% were seen once. The clonotype was recovered from a woman between 50 and 59 years old in good health and CMV-seropositive. The sequencing input was PBMCs. The chain joins TRBV7-3 to TRBJ1-1; 7 bases agree with TRBD1. The DNA of the CDR3 is TGTGCCAGCAGCTTAACGCCGCTCGGGACAGCTGAAACGATGAACACTGAAGCTTTCTTT. Its translation is CASSLTPLGTAETMNTEAFF.